The clone carrying this T cell receptor (beta chain) was counted a few times. TCRdb's table, derived via immunoSEQ multiplex PCR, lists solely in-frame clones and lacks some. In the table there are some 19,000 clones, approximately 86% of which are singletons. This sample stems from a study of a mutant IDH1 vaccine in newly diagnosed glioma. The sample's time point: baseline, week 1 (first vaccination visit). This sample's treatment: pre-vaccination baseline after standard-of-care therapy. This TCR was sampled from a man between 40 and 49 years old with glioma. The sample was PBMCs, taken from a glioma patient treated with radiotherapy, temozolomide or both.

In DNA form, the CDR3 reads TGTGCCAGCAGCCAAGATTTCTCAGGGGGAAACACCATATATTTT. This gives the protein CASSQDFSGGNTIYF. V gene TRBV4-2 combines with J gene TRBJ1-3, with D maybe TRBD1 (5 bases). CDR3 length: 15 amino acids. Looked up from germline, CDR1 is LGHNA and CDR2 is YNFKEQ. V lost 0 bases and J 4 bases, leaving 10 bases between the germline ends.